This T cell receptor (beta chain) was retrieved from a study of OX40 agonist ivuxolimab in advanced cancers. Study-level points and caveats: Undetermined was the antigen specificity of the expanded peripheral T cells.

As regards this clone: No antigen is known for it.

The repertoire was sequenced with immunoSEQ multiplex PCR; TCRdb's copy has only in-frame clones and lacks some. The sample lists more than 40,000 clones, 80% to 90% occurring once. V lost 0 bases and J lost 7, with 13 bases in between. The CDR3 sequence is 15 residues long. Per germline, CDR1 LGHNA and CDR2 YNFKEQ. The chain uses TRBV4-2 and TRBJ2-1, with a weak D call TRBD1 (5 bases). The receptor was isolated from an adult with an advanced solid tumor such as melanoma, head and neck, liver or kidney cancer. The sequences come from CD4+ or CD8+ T cells sorted from blood, collected in a trial of the OX40 agonist ivuxolimab. The CDR3 here is CASSQEEGALNEQFF. The CDR3 DNA sequence: TGTGCCAGCAGCCAAGAGGAAGGGGCGCTGAATGAGCAGTTCTTC.